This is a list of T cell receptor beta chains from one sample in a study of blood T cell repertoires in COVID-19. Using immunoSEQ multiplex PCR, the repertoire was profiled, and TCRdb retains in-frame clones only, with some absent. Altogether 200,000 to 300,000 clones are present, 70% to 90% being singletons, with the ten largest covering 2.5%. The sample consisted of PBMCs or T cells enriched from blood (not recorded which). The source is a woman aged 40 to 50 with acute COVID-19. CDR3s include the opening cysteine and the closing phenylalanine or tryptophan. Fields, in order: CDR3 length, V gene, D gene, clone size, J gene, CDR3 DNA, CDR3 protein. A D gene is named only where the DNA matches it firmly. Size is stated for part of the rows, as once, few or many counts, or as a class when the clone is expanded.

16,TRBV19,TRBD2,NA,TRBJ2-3,TGTGCCAGTAGGGGAGGGGCGAACCCTAGCACAGATACGCAGTATTTT,CASRGGANPSTDTQYF
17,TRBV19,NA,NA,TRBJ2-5,TGTGCCAGTAGTACCTGGGCGGGCGTAGGGCAACAAGAGACCCAGTACTTC,CASSTWAGVGQQETQYF
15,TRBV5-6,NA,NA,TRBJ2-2,TGTGCCAGCAGCGTGGGACAACCGAACACCGGGGAGCTGTTTTTT,CASSVGQPNTGELFF
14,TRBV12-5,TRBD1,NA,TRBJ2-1,TGTGCTAGTGGTTACAGGGGGCTCTACAATGAGCAGTTCTTC,CASGYRGLYNEQFF
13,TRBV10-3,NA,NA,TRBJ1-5,TGTGCCATCAGTGCGGGGGTGGGTCAGCCCCAGCATTTT,CAISAGVGQPQHF
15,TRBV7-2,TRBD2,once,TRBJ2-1,TGTGCCAGCAGCTTACTAGCGGGGACCTACAATGAGCAGTTCTTC,CASSLLAGTYNEQFF
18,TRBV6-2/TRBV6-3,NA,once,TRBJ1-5,TGTGCCAGCAGTTACTCCTTGAGAACAGGGCGGACAAGTCAGCCCCAGCATTTT,CASSYSLRTGRTSQPQHF
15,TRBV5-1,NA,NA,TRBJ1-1,TGCGCCAGCAGCTTGGAATCAGGGCGGAACACTGAAGCTTTCTTT,CASSLESGRNTEAFF
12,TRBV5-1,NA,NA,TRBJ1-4,TGCGCCAGCAGCACCACAGGTGAAAAACTGTTTTTT,CASSTTGEKLFF
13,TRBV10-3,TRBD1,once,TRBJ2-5,TGTGCCATCAGTGGGACAGGGGAAGAGACCCAGTACTTC,CAISGTGEETQYF
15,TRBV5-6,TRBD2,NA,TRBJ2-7,TGTGCCAGCAGCTTGAAGAGCGGGGGGGCCTACGAGCAGTACTTC,CASSLKSGGAYEQYF
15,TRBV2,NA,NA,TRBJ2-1,TGTGCCAGCAGTGGGCCCAGCGGGTTCTACAATGAGCAGTTCTTC,CASSGPSGFYNEQFF
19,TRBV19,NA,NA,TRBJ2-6,TGTGCCAGTAGTATCGCTGCTCCCGCTACCCTCTCTGGGGCCAACGTCCTGACTTTC,CASSIAAPATLSGANVLTF
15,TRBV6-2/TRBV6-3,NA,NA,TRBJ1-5,TGTGCCAGCAGTTATTCCTTGGGGGGGCGGGAGCCCCAGCATTTT,CASSYSLGGREPQHF
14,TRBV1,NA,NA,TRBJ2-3,TGCACCAGCAGCCCCCCGGGAAACACAGATACGCAGTATTTT,CTSSPPGNTDTQYF
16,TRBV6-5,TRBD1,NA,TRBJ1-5,TGTGCCAGCAGTTCCCGGGACAGGGGTAGCAATCAGCCCCAGCATTTT,CASSSRDRGSNQPQHF
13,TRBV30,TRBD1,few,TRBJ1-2,TGTGCCTGGAGTATTTCGGGACAGTATGGCTACACCTTC,CAWSISGQYGYTF
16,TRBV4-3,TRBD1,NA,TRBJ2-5,TGCGCCAGCAGCCAATGGTGGGGACAGGGAACGGAGACCCAGTACTTC,CASSQWWGQGTETQYF
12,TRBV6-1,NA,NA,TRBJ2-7,TGTGCCAGCAGTGAATCAGGGAACGAGCAGTACTTC,CASSESGNEQYF
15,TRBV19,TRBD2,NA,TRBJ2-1,TGTGCCAGTAGTATTAACGGGGGGGCCCGGAATGAGCAGTTCTTC,CASSINGGARNEQFF
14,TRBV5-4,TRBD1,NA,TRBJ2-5,TGTGCCAGCAGCTTGGACAGGGGGGAAGAGACCCAGTACTTC,CASSLDRGEETQYF
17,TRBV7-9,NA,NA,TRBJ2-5,TGTGCCAGCAGCCCAGCGCTCCCCAGGGTATGGTATGAGACCCAGTACTTC,CASSPALPRVWYETQYF
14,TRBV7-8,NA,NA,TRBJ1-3,TGTGCCAGCAGCTTAGCGGGGGGAGGAAACACCATATATTTT,CASSLAGGGNTIYF
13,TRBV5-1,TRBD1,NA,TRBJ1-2,TGCGCCAGCAGCGGGGGACAGAACTATGGCTACACCTTC,CASSGGQNYGYTF
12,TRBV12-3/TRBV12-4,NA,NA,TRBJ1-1,TGTGCCAGCAGTTTAGGAGGAGGGAAAGCTTTCTTT,CASSLGGGKAFF
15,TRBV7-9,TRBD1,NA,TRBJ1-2,TGTGCCAGCAGCTGGTGGACAGGGGGCGACTATGGCTACACCTTC,CASSWWTGGDYGYTF
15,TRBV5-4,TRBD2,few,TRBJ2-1,TGTGCCAGCAGTCCATCGACTAGCGGGAGGGGAGAGCAGTTCTTC,CASSPSTSGRGEQFF
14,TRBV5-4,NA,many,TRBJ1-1,TGTGCCAGCAGCTTGGAGGGGCAACGTAGTGAAGCTTTCTTT,CASSLEGQRSEAFF
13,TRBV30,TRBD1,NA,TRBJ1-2,TGTGCCTGGGGGACAGGGGGCGCCGGTGGCTACACCTTC,CAWGTGGAGGYTF
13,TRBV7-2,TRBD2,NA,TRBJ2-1,TGTGCCAGCAGCTTCTCGGGAGGGGATGAGCAGTTCTTC,CASSFSGGDEQFF
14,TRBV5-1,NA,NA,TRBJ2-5,TGCGCCAGCAGCTTGGTTACAGGGAAAGAGACCCAGTACTTC,CASSLVTGKETQYF
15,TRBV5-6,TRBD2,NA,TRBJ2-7,TGTGCCAGCAGCTTACTAGCGGGGGACTCCTACGAGCAGTACTTC,CASSLLAGDSYEQYF
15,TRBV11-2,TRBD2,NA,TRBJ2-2,TGTGCCAGCAGCTTAAATGCGGGAGCTAGCGGGGAGCTGTTTTTT,CASSLNAGASGELFF
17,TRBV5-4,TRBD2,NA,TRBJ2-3,TGTGCCAGCAGCCCTCCCCTAGCGGGAGGGGTTGTGGATACGCAGTATTTT,CASSPPLAGGVVDTQYF
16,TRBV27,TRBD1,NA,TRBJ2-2,TGTGCCAGCAGTTCTGGACAGGGACTGAACACCGGGGAGCTGTTTTTT,CASSSGQGLNTGELFF
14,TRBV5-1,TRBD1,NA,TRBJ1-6,TGCGCCAGCAGCCCTGGGACAGGGGGTTCACCCCTCCACTTT,CASSPGTGGSPLHF
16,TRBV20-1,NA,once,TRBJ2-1,TGCAGTGCTAGTTGGGGACACAAAAATTCGAACAATGAGCAGTTCTTC,CSASWGHKNSNNEQFF
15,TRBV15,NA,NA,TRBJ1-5,TGTGCCACCAGCAGAGGGGACAAAAGTAATCAGCCCCAGCATTTT,CATSRGDKSNQPQHF
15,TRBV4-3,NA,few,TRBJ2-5,TGCGCCAGCAGCCAAGATGCTACTGCCCGGGGGACCCAGTACTTC,CASSQDATARGTQYF
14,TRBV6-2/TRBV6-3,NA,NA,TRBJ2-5,TGTGCCAGCAGTTACGGACATTACCAAGAGACCCAGTACTTC,CASSYGHYQETQYF
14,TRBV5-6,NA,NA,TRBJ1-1,TGTGCCAGCAGCTTTATCACACCGAACACTGAAGCTTTCTTT,CASSFITPNTEAFF
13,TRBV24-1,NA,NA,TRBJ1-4,TGTGCCACCCAAGGGACATCGGATGAAAAACTGTTTTTT,CATQGTSDEKLFF
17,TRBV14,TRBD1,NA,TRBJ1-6,TGTGCCAGTGTGATCCCCTTCCGGGACAGGCGTAATTCACCCCTCCACTTT,CASVIPFRDRRNSPLHF
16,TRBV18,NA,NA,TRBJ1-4,TGTGCCAGCTCACCAGGGAGCCTTGGGACTAATGAAAAACTGTTTTTT,CASSPGSLGTNEKLFF
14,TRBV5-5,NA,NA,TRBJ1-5,TGTGCCAGCAGCTTGGATAGCCAGGGCCTGCCCCAGCATTTT,CASSLDSQGLPQHF
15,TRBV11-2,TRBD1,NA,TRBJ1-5,TGTGCCAGCAGTCCGGGACAGTCGCCCCAACAGCCCCAGCATTTT,CASSPGQSPQQPQHF
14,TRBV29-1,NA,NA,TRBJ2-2,TGCAGCGTGGGGGCCGGGACACACACCGGGGAGCTGTTTTTT,CSVGAGTHTGELFF
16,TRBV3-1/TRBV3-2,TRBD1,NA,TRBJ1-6,TGTGCCAGCAGGGGGACAGGGGAAAAGGAAAATTCACCCCTCCACTTT,CASRGTGEKENSPLHF
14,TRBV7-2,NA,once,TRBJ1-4,TGTGCCAGCAGCTCGGACTCACTGGGTGAAAAACTGTTTTTT,CASSSDSLGEKLFF
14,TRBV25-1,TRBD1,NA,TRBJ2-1,TGTGCCAGCAGTCGGGCAGGGGGATACAATGAGCAGTTCTTC,CASSRAGGYNEQFF
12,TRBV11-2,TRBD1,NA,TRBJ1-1,TGTGCCAGCAGCGCAAACAGGGGGCGAGCTTTCTTT,CASSANRGRAFF
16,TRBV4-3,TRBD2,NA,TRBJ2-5,TGCGCCAGCAGCCAAGATCTACTAGCGGGGGAAGAGACCCAGTACTTC,CASSQDLLAGEETQYF
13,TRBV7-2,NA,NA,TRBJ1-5,TGTGCCAGCAGCCCCCTGAGAGATCAGCCCCAGCATTTT,CASSPLRDQPQHF